This TCR beta chain originates from a study of cytomegalovirus exposure and HLA in healthy donors. The germline CDR1 and CDR2 sequences are PRHDT and FYEKMQ (reference sequence). Unmatched junction bases numbered 4, after V lost 5 bases and J lost 1 base. This CDR3 has 14 amino acids. The PCR had 60 Vbeta and 13 Jbeta primers. The table came from immunoSEQ multiplex PCR; TCRdb's copy has only in-frame clones and leaves some out. The listing records about 200,000 clones. The genes are TRBV13 and TRBJ2-5; 7 nucleotides agree with TRBD1. The clonotype was recovered from a man aged 25-45 years in good health and CMV-seronegative. Material for sequencing was PBMCs. The CDR3 spells CASSVQGFQETQYF. CDR3 DNA sequence: TGTGCCAGCAGCGTACAGGGGTTCCAAGAGACCCAGTACTTC.